These 8 T cell receptor beta chains share one sample of origin, sequenced in a study of identical twins. TCRdb independently ran MiXCR on the 5' RACE reads; one entry per CDR3 protein. The profile shows around 480,000 distinct CDR3 sequences, 14% of them singletons. The same sample was also studied in work on yellow fever vaccine responses in identical twins.

The specimen was CD4+ T cells sorted from blood. The receptors shown here come from a woman aged 18-35 years in good health.

The chain links TRBV29-1 to TRBJ1-3; possibly TRBD1 for D (5 bases). The V and J ends lost 7 bases and 2 bases respectively, with 6 bases between them. From germline, CDR1 is SQVTM and CDR2 ANQGSEA. The length of the CDR3 is 11 residues. CDR3 sequence: CSGGAGNTIYF. CDR3 coding DNA: TGCAGCGGAGGGGCTGGAAACACCATATATTTT.

This rearrangement joins TRBV7-2 to TRBJ2-6, with TRBD1 matching 7 bases. V shed 3 bases, J shed 3 bases, and the junction held 8 bases outside the gene matches. Germline V CDR1 and CDR2: SGHTA, FQGNSA. The CDR3 has 17 residues. CDR3 protein: CASSFNQQGFGANVLTF. Written as DNA, the CDR3 is TGTGCCAGCAGCTTCAACCAACAGGGGTTTGGGGCCAACGTCCTGACTTTC.

This clonotype has a handful of counts. V is TRBV27 and J is TRBJ2-7; D perhaps matches TRBD1 (5 bases). The V gene lost 0 bases and the J gene lost 7 bases, with 16 bases spanning the gap. The CDR3 extends over 15 amino acids. Germline V gene sequence: CDR1 MNHEY, CDR2 SMNVEV (reference sequence). The chain's CDR3 is CASSLSYGPKGEQYF. The CDR3 nucleotides are TGTGCCAGCAGTTTATCGTACGGACCTAAGGGGGAGCAGTACTTC.

The J gene is TRBJ2-7, the V gene TRBV6-5; 8 bases fit TRBD1. The trim removed 0 bases at V and 5 bases at J, leaving 15 bases unmatched. The CDR3 runs 18 residues. Germline V gene sequence: CDR1 MNHEY, CDR2 SVGAGI. Here the CDR3 DNA reads TGTGCCAGCAGTTACTCCCGTGGTGTGTCTCAGGGGGCCCACGAGCAGTACTTC. Protein sequence: CASSYSRGVSQGAHEQYF.

The chain is built from TRBV6-5 and TRBJ2-1; tentative D call: TRBD1 (5 bases). The germline V gene has CDR1 MNHEY and CDR2 SVGAGI. Trimming pared 0 bases from V and 10 bases from J, leaving 13 bases between. The CDR3 length is 14 residues. Here the CDR3 reads CASSYSFRSGEQFF. The CDR3 nucleotides read TGTGCCAGCAGTTACTCGTTCAGGTCAGGGGAGCAGTTCTTC.

Concerning this clonotype itself: Compared with germline, one end of the junction differs, possibly owing to a read error. This sequence joins TRBV3-1 and TRBJ2-7, with D perhaps matching TRBD1 or TRBD2 (5 bases each). This CDR3 is 11 amino acids long. Germline V CDR1 and CDR2: LGHDT, YNNKEL (reference sequence). The CDR3 coding sequence is TGTGCCAGCAGCCTCCGGGACCATCACTTCTTC. It is translated as CASSLRDHHFF.

CDR3 nucleotide sequence: TGTGCCAGCAGTTCCAGACTGAAGAACACTGAAGCTTTCTTT. This codes for CASSSRLKNTEAFF. The chain recombines TRBV6-5 with TRBJ1-1; D not certain. The germline V gene has CDR1 MNHEY and CDR2 SVGAGI. The CDR3 totals 14 residues. The ends were cut back, 4 bases at V and 1 base at J, with 10 bases in the middle.

V gene TRBV11-2 combines with J gene TRBJ2-2; perhaps TRBD1 as D (5 bases). The CDR3 extends over 15 amino acids. CDR1 is SGHAT and CDR2 is FQNNGV in the germline V gene. V lost 5 bases and J lost 7, with 17 bases in between. The CDR3, as DNA: TGTGCCAGCAGCGCCTCGACAGTCCCAGACGGGGAGCTGTTTTTT. Translating it yields CASSASTVPDGELFF.